This passage covers 24 T cell receptor beta chains from one sample sequenced in a study of blood T cell repertoires in COVID-19 (TCRdb year 2020). The protocol used for the library was the immunoSEQ multiplex PCR assay. TCRdb holds this immuneACCESS table with in-frame rearrangements only. Some clones are missing; in checked studies, unresolved V genes explain under half, and the rest has no known cause. For this sample there are fewer than 35,000 clones; 65% to 90% appear just once. The ten most abundant clones make up 5.5% to 8.5% of the sample. The sample was peripheral blood. These receptors came from a man between 60 and 75 years old with active COVID-19.

V usage is TRBV19 and J usage is TRBJ2-3; 11 bases match TRBD2. V gave up 7 bases and J gave up 0 bases; unmatched junction bases: 6. CDR1 is LNHDA and CDR2 is SQIVND in the germline V gene (reference sequence). The CDR3 contains 16 residues. This chain's CDR3 is CASKDSGRVSTDTQYF. CDR3 sequence (DNA): TGTGCCAGTAAAGATAGCGGGAGGGTAAGCACAGATACGCAGTATTTT.

The chain carries TRBV6-5 and TRBJ2-2, with D unresolved. Germline V lookup: CDR1 MNHEY, CDR2 SVGAGI. The V end was cut by 11 bases, the J end by 4 bases, with 8 bases between. This CDR3 spans 11 amino acids. Here the CDR3 reads CAAGVTGELFF. DNA for the CDR3: TGTGCCGCCGGAGTCACCGGGGAGCTGTTTTTT.

J is TRBJ2-1 and V is TRBV19, with 10 bases lining up with TRBD2. Germline values: CDR1 LNHDA, CDR2 SQIVND (reference sequence). CDR3 length equals 15 residues. The junction had 12 bases not matched to a gene; V was cut back by 7 bases and J by 9 bases. In nucleotides, the CDR3 is TGTGCCAGTACCGACCAAGCGGGAGGGTACGGTGAGCAGTTCTTC. Translated: CASTDQAGGYGEQFF.

The rearrangement links TRBV10-3 to TRBJ2-1; a possible D gene is TRBD2 (6 bases). The CDR3 runs 16 residues. The germline CDR1 and CDR2 sequences are ENHRY and SYGVKD. V lost 11 bases, J lost 7 bases, and 27 bases lay in between. DNA for the CDR3: TGTGCCGTGAGTAGCGGAACCGGGAATTTGAAAAATGAGCAGTTCTTC. It translates to CAVSSGTGNLKNEQFF.

This chain uses TRBV11-3 with TRBJ2-4; 7 bases fit TRBD2. V gave up 1 base and J gave up 3 bases; unmatched junction bases: 12. The CDR3 loop spans 18 amino acids. CDR1 SGHNT and CDR2 YENEEA come from the germline V gene. The CDR3 loop reads CASSLATSPRLGKNIQYF. In DNA, the CDR3 is TGTGCCAGCAGCTTAGCGACTAGCCCCCGCCTGGGCAAAAACATTCAGTACTTC.

The genes are TRBV13 and TRBJ1-2; D is unclear. Germline values: CDR1 PRHDT, CDR2 FYEKMQ (reference sequence). Trimming took off 6 bases at V and 8 bases at J, with 16 bases between the two ends. This CDR3 contains 13 residues. The CDR3, as DNA: TGTGCCAGCAGGTTGCCCTCGGGGAAGGGCTACACCTTC. It codes for CASRLPSGKGYTF.

The gene calls are TRBV2 and TRBJ2-5; TRBD1 agrees at 9 bases. With V trimmed by 4 bases and J by 1 base, 10 bases remained unmatched. This CDR3 region has 17 residues. CDR1 and CDR2 from the germline V gene are SNHLY and FYNNEI. The chain's CDR3 is CASSVSWRDRVQETQYF. The CDR3 nucleotides are TGTGCCAGCAGTGTCAGCTGGCGGGACAGGGTCCAAGAGACCCAGTACTTC.

V and J are TRBV24-1 and TRBJ2-3; the match to TRBD2 covers 15 bases. The CDR3 sequence is 17 residues long. V gave up 4 bases and J gave up 4 bases; unmatched junction bases: 5. Germline V gene lookup returns CDR1 KGHDR and CDR2 SFDVKD. The CDR3 bases are TGTGCCACCAGTGAGCGGACTAGCGGGAGGGCTTCAGATACGCAGTATTTT. It codes for CATSERTSGRASDTQYF.

The CDR3 reads CASSLVAGSYYEQYV. As DNA, the CDR3 is TGTGCCAGCAGTTTAGTAGCGGGAAGCTACTACGAGCAGTACGTC. The chain couples TRBV27 to TRBJ2-7, with 8 positions matching TRBD2. The trim removed 2 bases at V and 3 bases at J, leaving 6 bases unmatched. Germline values: CDR1 MNHEY, CDR2 SMNVEV (reference sequence). The CDR3 runs 15 residues.

The chain has TRBV29-1 and TRBJ2-2, with D possibly being TRBD2 (6 bases). The germline V gene encodes CDR1 SQVTM and CDR2 ANQGSEA. The CDR3 extends over 14 amino acids. Here the CDR3 DNA reads TGCACCTGTTCCCTAGCGACGAACACCGGGGAGCTGTTTTTT. It specifies CTCSLATNTGELFF.

The rearrangement joins TRBV7-9 to TRBJ1-5; possible D gene TRBD1, 6 bases. V lost 1 base to trimming and J lost 11 bases, with 12 bases between them. CDR1 is SEHNR, CDR2 FQNEAQ, per germline (reference sequence). The CDR3 consists of 13 residues. CDR3 amino acids: CASSLDEGGTQHF. The CDR3 nucleotides read TGTGCCAGCAGCTTAGACGAGGGGGGGACCCAGCATTTT.

The chain carries TRBV5-1 and TRBJ2-1; 11 positions agree with TRBD2. The V gene end was trimmed by 0 bases and the J gene end by 7 bases; junction bases not matched to a gene: 6. The V gene's germline CDR1 is SGHRS and CDR2 YFSETQ. The CDR3 spans 16 residues. The CDR3 DNA sequence: TGCGCCAGCAGCTTGGTATTAATAGCGGGAGGGAATGAGCAGTTCTTC. Its protein product is CASSLVLIAGGNEQFF. Full variable domain (outside the CDR3, taken from reference TRBV5-1 and TRBJ2-1): KAGVTQTPRYLIKTRGQQVTLSCSPISGHRSVSWYQQTPGQGLQFLFEYFSETQRNKGNFPGRFSGRQFSNSRSEMNVSTLELGDSALYLCASSLVLIAGGNEQFFGPGTRLTVL.

J is TRBJ2-5 and V is TRBV18; TRBD2 is a possible D gene (5 bases). Germline CDR1 reads KGHSH; CDR2 reads LQKENI. The CDR3 has 14 residues. Trimming left V 3 bases short and J 4 bases short, with 12 bases between. DNA of the CDR3: TGTGCCAGCTCACCGAGAGGGCCGCTAGAGACCCAGTACTTC. This sequence encodes CASSPRGPLETQYF.

V and J are TRBV5-4 and TRBJ2-2; D is unresolved. CDR1 and CDR2 from the germline V gene are SGHNT and YYREEE (reference sequence). V was shortened by 2 bases and J by 6 bases, with 11 bases between the two germline ends. There are 14 residues in the CDR3. DNA for the CDR3: TGTGCCAGCAGCTTAATGAGATCGCCCGGGGAGCTGTTTTTT. It translates to CASSLMRSPGELFF.

The gene calls are TRBV11-1 and TRBJ2-4; 7 positions agree with TRBD1. CDR3 length: 16 residues. V shed 3 bases and J 6 bases; nucleotides not matched to a gene: 11. Germline CDR1 reads SGHAT; CDR2 reads FQDESV (reference sequence). The CDR3: CASSFSPGTVRNIQYF. The CDR3 DNA follows: TGTGCCAGCAGCTTTTCTCCCGGGACAGTGAGAAACATTCAGTACTTC. The complete variable domain, with remaining parts taken from reference TRBV11-1 and TRBJ2-4, reads EAEVAQSPRYKITEKSQAVAFWCDPISGHATLYWYRQILGQGPELLVQFQDESVVDDSQLPKDRFSAERLKGVDSTLKIQPAELGDSAMYLCASSFSPGTVRNIQYFGAGTRLSVL.

The chain joins TRBV3-1 (or the pseudogene TRBV3-2) to TRBJ2-7, with 8 bases aligning to TRBD2. CDR3 length: 14 amino acids. After removal of 6 bases from V and 6 bases from J, the junction contained 10 bases not matched to a gene. Germline CDR1 and CDR2: LGHDT and YNNKEL (reference sequence). The CDR3 DNA reads TGTGCCAGCAGAGCCTCGGGAGGGACGGGCGAGCAGTACTTC. It yields the protein CASRASGGTGEQYF.

The chain recombines TRBV6-5 with TRBJ2-7, with TRBD1 matching over 8 bases. Trimming took 7 bases from V and 6 from J; bases not matched to a gene: 8. This CDR3 is 13 amino acids long. Germline-derived CDR1 and CDR2 are MNHEY and SVGAGI. The DNA for the CDR3 is TGTGCCAGCATCTTCGGACAGGGCGGCGAGCAGTACTTC. Protein sequence: CASIFGQGGEQYF.

This clone was counted between two and nine times. The chain couples TRBV24-1 to TRBJ2-1, with TRBD2 identical over 11 bases. The CDR3 covers 18 residues. V was clipped by 5 bases and J by 0 bases; unmatched bases: 8. CDR1 and CDR2 from the germline V gene are KGHDR and SFDVKD. CDR3 DNA: TGTGCCACCAGTGGACTGTCTAGCGGGAGGAGCTCCTACAATGAGCAGTTCTTC. It translates to CATSGLSSGRSSYNEQFF.

The chain uses TRBV5-1 and TRBJ2-1; 10 positions agree with TRBD2. This CDR3 region has 15 residues. Germline-derived CDR1 and CDR2 are SGHRS and YFSETQ. J lost 6 bases, V lost 4 bases, and 7 bases had no gene match. CDR3 in amino acids: CASSATSGKVNEQFF. CDR3 bases: TGCGCCAGCAGCGCCACTAGCGGGAAGGTCAATGAGCAGTTCTTC.

Only one count was recorded for this clone. The gene calls are TRBV3-1 (or the pseudogene TRBV3-2) and TRBJ2-1, with D unclear. V lost 2 bases and J 4 bases, leaving 15 bases between the germline ends. CDR1 and CDR2 (germline): LGHDT, YNNKEL (reference sequence). The CDR3 spans 16 residues. The CDR3 here is CASSQRLAPPYNEQFF. The CDR3 DNA follows: TGTGCCAGCAGCCAACGCTTAGCACCTCCTTACAATGAGCAGTTCTTC.

This chain uses TRBV27 with TRBJ2-3; the D gene is possibly TRBD2 (6 bases). V lost 7 bases to trimming and J lost 0 bases, with 26 bases between them. In germline, CDR1 is MNHEY, CDR2 SMNVEV (reference sequence). The CDR3 contains 19 residues. As DNA, the CDR3 is TGTGCCAGCACCCCTCTCCGGGGAGGTCGGGAGTCCAGCACAGATACGCAGTATTTT. Translation: CASTPLRGGRESSTDTQYF.

The V and J genes are TRBV19 and TRBJ2-7; 13 bases map to TRBD2. This CDR3 contains 16 residues. Germline V gene sequence: CDR1 LNHDA, CDR2 SQIVND (reference sequence). V lost 4 bases to trimming and J lost 2 bases; unmatched junction nucleotides: 5. CDR3 in DNA: TGTGCCAGTAGTAAAGGGACTAGCGGGACCCCCTACGAGCAGTACTTC. Translating gives CASSKGTSGTPYEQYF.

This chain links TRBV7-3 with TRBJ2-1, with TRBD2 matching over 10 bases. The CDR3 runs 19 residues. V shed 4 bases, J shed 0 bases, and the junction held 12 bases outside the gene matches. Germline CDR1 reads SGHTA; CDR2 reads FQGTGA. CDR3 coding DNA: TGTGCCAGCAGCTACCTCGGACTAGCGGAGTTCCCCTCCTACAATGAGCAGTTCTTC. Protein product: CASSYLGLAEFPSYNEQFF.

This chain links TRBV5-1 with TRBJ2-3; tentative D call: TRBD2 (6 bases). Trimming stripped 0 bases from V and 4 bases from J, with 15 bases between. CDR3 length equals 16 residues. The germline V gene encodes CDR1 SGHRS and CDR2 YFSETQ. The CDR3 protein is CASSLAGGNVADTQYF. The CDR3 DNA reads TGCGCCAGCAGCTTGGCCGGCGGGAACGTCGCAGATACGCAGTATTTT.